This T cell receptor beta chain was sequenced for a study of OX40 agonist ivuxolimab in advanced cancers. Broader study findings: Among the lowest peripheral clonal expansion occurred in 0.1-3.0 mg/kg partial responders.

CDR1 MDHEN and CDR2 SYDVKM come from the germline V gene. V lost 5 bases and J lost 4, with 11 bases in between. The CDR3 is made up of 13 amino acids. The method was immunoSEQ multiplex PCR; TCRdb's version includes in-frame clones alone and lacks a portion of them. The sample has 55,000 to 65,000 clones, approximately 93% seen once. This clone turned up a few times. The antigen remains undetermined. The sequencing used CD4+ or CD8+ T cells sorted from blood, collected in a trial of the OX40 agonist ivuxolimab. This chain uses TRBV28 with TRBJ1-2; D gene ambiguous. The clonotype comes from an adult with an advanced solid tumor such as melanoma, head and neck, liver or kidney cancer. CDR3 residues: CASSSPGGYGYTF. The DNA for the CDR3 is TGTGCCAGCAGTAGCCCCGGAGGCTATGGCTACACCTTC.